The entry below gives a single T cell receptor (beta chain) sequence along with its context. The length of the CDR3 is 15 residues. The V and J ends lost 2 bases and 3 bases, in that order; junction bases with no gene match: 5. Germline V gives CDR1 MDHEN, CDR2 SYDVKM. This specimen comes from a study of blood T cell repertoires in COVID-19. Sequenced by immunoSEQ multiplex PCR; TCRdb stores in-frame clones only, minus some. This repertoire shows over 200,000 clones, around 75% found once; its top ten account for around 4.7%. This TCR was recovered from a human donor in a cohort sampled during active COVID-19. The sample was peripheral blood. V usage is TRBV28 and J usage is TRBJ2-7, with 9 bases matching TRBD2. As DNA, the CDR3 is TGTGCCAGCAGTTTAGGGCGCGGGAGGGGCTACGAGCAGTACTTC. Protein product: CASSLGRGRGYEQYF.